This TCR beta chain came from a study of T cells in Graves' hyperthyroidism and ophthalmopathy. Study-wide findings and caveats: The blood repertoire included most of the expanded thyroid clonotypes above 0.001.

A remark on this clonotype: What it binds is unknown.

TCR beta CDR3 regions were amplified from RNA transcripts. First-round RT-PCR targeting the TCR CDR3 was performed with the HTBI primer set. TCRdb re-called the multiplex PCR reads through MiXCR, storing one row per CDR3 protein. The table includes hundreds of thousands of distinct CDR3 sequences, 15% to 20% detected once. The authors deemed Graves' hyperthyroidism stable absent ophthalmopathy progression within 18 months. Patients having uncontrolled infection, another autoimmune disease, pregnancy or lactation were not included. Thyroid ultrasound, orbital computed tomography, clinical symptoms, and serum thyroxine and TRAb underpinned diagnoses. Deletions cut 8 bases from V and 3 bases from J, with 7 bases between. Germline CDR1 LGHNT, CDR2 FRNRAP. The CDR3 spans 12 residues.

This clonotype was sampled from a woman aged 30 to 39 with Graves' hyperthyroidism. Sequenced sample: blood. The rearrangement joins TRBV12-5 to TRBJ2-2, with D hard to call. The CDR3 is CASLQDTGELFF. In nucleotides, the CDR3 is TGTGCTAGTCTTCAGGACACCGGGGAGCTGTTTTTT.